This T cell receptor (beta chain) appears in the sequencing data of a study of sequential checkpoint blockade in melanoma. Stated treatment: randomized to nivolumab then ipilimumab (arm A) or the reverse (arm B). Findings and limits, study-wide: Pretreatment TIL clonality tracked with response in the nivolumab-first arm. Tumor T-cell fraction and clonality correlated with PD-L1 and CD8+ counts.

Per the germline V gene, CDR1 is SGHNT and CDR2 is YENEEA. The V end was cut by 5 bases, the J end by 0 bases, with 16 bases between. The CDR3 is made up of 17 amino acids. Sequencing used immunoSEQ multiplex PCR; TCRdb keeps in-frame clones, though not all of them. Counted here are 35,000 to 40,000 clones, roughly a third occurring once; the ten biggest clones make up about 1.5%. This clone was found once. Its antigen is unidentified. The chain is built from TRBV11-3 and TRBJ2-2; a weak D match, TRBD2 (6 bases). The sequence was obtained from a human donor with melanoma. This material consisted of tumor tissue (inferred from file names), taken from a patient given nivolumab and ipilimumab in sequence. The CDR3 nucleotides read TGTGCCAGCAGCCAAGGGGTAGGCGGGGCGAACACCGGGGAGCTGTTTTTT. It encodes CASSQGVGGANTGELFF.